The table lists the clone carrying this T cell receptor beta chain with a few counts. This sample stems from a study of human T cells and chemical hapten exposure. The time point was: patch test 1, 2 weeks after DPC sensitization. Treatment denoted: therapeutic diphenylcyclopropenone sensitization with weekly scalp DPC. Blood sampling preceded each patch test application. TCRdb reanalysed the RACE reads using MiXCR and keeps one entry per CDR3 protein. The data hold 80,000 to 95,000 distinct CDR3 sequences, with about 11% observed a single time. Looked up from germline, CDR1 is MNHEY and CDR2 is SMNVEV (reference sequence). The CDR3 is 15 residues long. The V and J ends lost 6 bases and 2 bases, in that order; junction bases with no gene match: 10.

This TCR derives from a woman between 50 and 59 years old with alopecia areata. Some clones in this sample may be carry-over from other donors' samples. Sequencing was performed on whole blood, taken in connection with sensitization to the hapten diphenylcyclopropenone (DPC). V gene TRBV27 combines with J gene TRBJ2-7; 7 bases line up with TRBD2. CDR3 nucleotide sequence: TGTGCCAGCAGGCGTTCTAGCGGCGAAGCCTACGAGCAGTACTTC. It is translated as CASRRSSGEAYEQYF.